What follows are 11 T cell receptor beta chains derived from one specimen sequenced in a study of blood T cell repertoires in COVID-19 (TCRdb year 2020). Library preparation was by the immunoSEQ multiplex PCR assay. The table was pulled from immuneACCESS by TCRdb, which kept in-frame rearrangements only. Such tables lose some clones; where checked, under half of the loss comes from unresolved V genes, and the rest has no known cause. This sample holds about 230,000 clones; approximately 89% were observed only once. The ten most abundant clones make up less than 4.5% of the sample. Input material: PBMCs or T cells enriched from blood (not recorded which). These receptors were taken from a woman in her twenties or thirties with acute COVID-19.

J is TRBJ1-1 and V is TRBV29-1; D is perhaps TRBD1 (6 bases). V lost 6 bases and J lost 1, with 12 bases in between. CDR3 size: 13 residues. Germline CDR1 reads SQVTM; CDR2 reads ANQGSEA. This chain's CDR3 is CSVVEGGNTEAFF. CDR3 DNA: TGCAGCGTCGTTGAAGGGGGGAACACTGAAGCTTTCTTT.

This rearrangement joins TRBV30 to TRBJ2-7, with TRBD2 matching over 9 bases. This CDR3 has 15 residues. With 4 bases clipped from V and 1 base from J, the junction kept 8 bases outside the gene matches. Germline V gene lookup returns CDR1 GTSNPN and CDR2 SVGIG (reference sequence). In DNA, the CDR3 is TGTGCCTGGAAAAATCCTAGCGGGGATTCCTACGAGCAGTACTTC. Its protein product is CAWKNPSGDSYEQYF. Combining the CDR3 with reference TRBV30 and TRBJ2-7 gives the whole variable domain SQTIHQWPATLVQPVGSPLSLECTVEGTSNPNLYWYRQAAGRGLQLLFYSVGIGQISSEVPQNLSASRPQDRQFILSSKKLLLSDSGFYLCAWKNPSGDSYEQYFGPGTRLTVT.

The rearrangement joins TRBV7-8 to TRBJ1-2, with 8 bases identical to TRBD1. The ends lost 2 bases at V and 2 bases at J; junction bases unmatched: 10. CDR3 length: 17 amino acids. The germline gives CDR1 SGHVS, CDR2 FQNEAQ. CDR3: CASSLLTGTGSNYGYTF. CDR3 DNA: TGTGCCAGCAGCTTATTAACCGGGACAGGATCGAACTATGGCTACACCTTC. Full variable domain (rest looked up from reference TRBV7-8 and TRBJ1-2): GAGVSQSPRYKVAKRGQDVALRCDPISGHVSLFWYQQALGQGPEFLTYFQNEAQLDKSGLPSDRFFAERPEGSVSTLKIQRTQQEDSAVYLCASSLLTGTGSNYGYTFGSGTRLTVV.

The chain employs TRBV15 and TRBJ1-6; no definite D call. Germline V lookup: CDR1 LNHNV, CDR2 YYDKDF (reference sequence). Trimming shortened V by 0 bases and J by 9 bases, and 6 bases separated the two germline ends. This CDR3 spans 13 amino acids. CDR3 region: CATSRDRGSPLHF. CDR3 coding DNA: TGTGCCACCAGCAGAGATCGGGGTTCACCCCTCCACTTT. Complete variable domain (other parts from reference TRBV15 and TRBJ1-6): DAMVIQNPRYQVTQFGKPVTLSCSQTLNHNVMYWYQQKSSQAPKLLFHYYDKDFNNEADTPDNFQSRRPNTSFCFLDIRSPGLGDTAMYLCATSRDRGSPLHFGNGTRLTVT.

The chain uses TRBV5-1 and TRBJ2-1; no reliable D call. The V gene lost 0 bases and the J gene lost 3 bases, with 4 bases spanning the gap. The CDR3 has 13 amino acids. Germline V gives CDR1 SGHRS, CDR2 YFSETQ. CDR3 DNA sequence: TGCGCCAGCAGCTTGGGAGGCTACAATGAGCAGTTCTTC. The encoded protein is CASSLGGYNEQFF.

This clone was picked up one time. The chain links TRBV6-6 to TRBJ2-1, with 8 bases lining up with TRBD1. V was pared by 4 bases and J by 9 bases, with 5 bases of the junction left unmatched. Germline V CDR1 and CDR2: MNHNY, SVGAGI (reference sequence). The CDR3 is 13 amino acids. The CDR3 coding sequence is TGTGCCAGCAGTTCGACAGGGGTTGGTGAGCAGTTCTTC. Its protein product is CASSSTGVGEQFF.

The chain carries TRBV19 and TRBJ1-2; 10 bases agree with TRBD1. The CDR3 has 16 residues. With 10 bases clipped from V and 4 bases from J, the junction kept 15 bases outside the gene matches. Germline lookup yields CDR1 LNHDA and CDR2 SQIVND (reference sequence). CDR3 residues: CATDRGQGTFFYGYTF. The CDR3 nucleotides read TGTGCCACCGACCGGGGACAGGGGACTTTCTTCTATGGCTACACCTTC.

V is TRBV27 and J is TRBJ1-1; 7 nucleotides agree with TRBD1. V was clipped by 5 bases and J by 2 bases; unmatched bases: 17. There are 18 residues in the CDR3. Germline values: CDR1 MNHEY, CDR2 SMNVEV (reference sequence). This CDR3 is CASSLGLPPRGGNTEAFF. CDR3 DNA: TGTGCCAGCAGTCTGGGACTCCCCCCTCGAGGGGGCAACACTGAAGCTTTCTTT.

This chain uses TRBV27 with TRBJ1-5; maybe TRBD1 (6 bases). Germline V gives CDR1 MNHEY, CDR2 SMNVEV (reference sequence). V lost 4 bases to trimming and J lost 3 bases, with 16 bases between them. The CDR3 extends over 16 amino acids. CDR3 sequence reads: CASSSSQGRSNQPQHF. CDR3 nucleotide sequence: TGTGCCAGCAGTTCATCCCAGGGGCGGTCCAATCAGCCCCAGCATTTT.

The chain combines TRBV28 with TRBJ2-2, with D possibly being TRBD2 (6 bases). The germline gives CDR1 MDHEN, CDR2 SYDVKM. The CDR3 has 15 residues. Trimming stripped 5 bases from V and 5 bases from J, with 15 bases between. This CDR3 reads CASSGRVGRTGELFF. In nucleotides, the CDR3 is TGTGCCAGCAGTGGCAGGGTAGGGAGGACCGGGGAGCTGTTTTTT.

With respect to this clone: The junction departs from the called germline gene at one end, perhaps through a read error. The CDR3 here is CASREDSFGNQPQHF. The CDR3 bases are TGTGCCAGCAGGGAAGACAGTTTTGGCAATCAGCCCCAGCATTTT. The V gene is TRBV2, the J gene TRBJ1-5, with TRBD1 as a possible D gene (5 bases). Looked up from germline, CDR1 is SNHLY and CDR2 is FYNNEI. The CDR3 has 15 residues.